These T cell receptor beta chains were read from a single sample in a study of T cell changes during pregnancy in multiple sclerosis. Only in-frame clones appear in the TCRdb table, and some are missing; sequencing was by immunoSEQ multiplex PCR. The data contain tens of thousands of clones, over 90% of them singletons. The sequences come from CD8+ T cells from peripheral blood mononuclear cells, collected in the third trimester of pregnancy. Receptor source: a female donor with multiple sclerosis, enrolled in a pregnancy study. CDR3s include the opening cysteine and the closing phenylalanine or tryptophan. The D gene is left open where the match is weak. Where a row states a size, it is once, few, many or the class of an expanded clone; other rows omit it.

14,TRBV28,NA,TRBJ2-7,TRBD2,TGTGCCAGCAGTTTAGGGGGGAGGGCGAACGAGCAGTACTTC,CASSLGGRANEQYF
15,TRBV7-6,once,TRBJ2-7,TRBD2,TGTGCCAGCAGCTTAGAGGCTAGCGGCTCCTACGAGCAGTACTTC,CASSLEASGSYEQYF
15,TRBV4-1,NA,TRBJ2-7,TRBD2,TGCGCCAGCAGTGCGACTAGCGGGAGTGTCTACGAGCAGTACTTC,CASSATSGSVYEQYF
15,TRBV19,NA,TRBJ1-1,NA,TGTGCCAGTAGTACCCCCGGCGGGGTTGACACTGAAGCTTTCTTT,CASSTPGGVDTEAFF
15,TRBV7-8,once,TRBJ2-3,TRBD2,TGTGCCAGCAGCTTAGCGGGAGGGAGCACAGATACGCAGTATTTT,CASSLAGGSTDTQYF
18,TRBV4-1,NA,TRBJ2-2,TRBD2,TGCGCCAGCAGCCAAGAACCGGGACTAGCGGCGGGGGCCGGGGAGCTGTTTTTT,CASSQEPGLAAGAGELFF
16,TRBV5-4,NA,TRBJ2-3,NA,TGTGCCAGCAGCTTGTTGGGGGCGGGAGGCACAGATACGCAGTATTTT,CASSLLGAGGTDTQYF
14,TRBV15,NA,TRBJ2-2,TRBD2,TGTGCCACCAGCAGCTTTAGCGGGACCGGGGAGCTGTTTTTT,CATSSFSGTGELFF
14,TRBV27,NA,TRBJ1-2,NA,TGTGCCAGCAGTTCCCACGGGGAAGTCTATGGCTACACCTTC,CASSSHGEVYGYTF
12,TRBV19,NA,TRBJ1-4,TRBD1,TGTGCCAGTAGGACGAGACAGGGGAAACTGTTTTTT,CASRTRQGKLFF
15,TRBV9,NA,TRBJ2-1,NA,TGTGCCAGCAGCCCCTCGGCAGGGGTTTGGAATGAGCAGTTCTTC,CASSPSAGVWNEQFF
15,TRBV6-6,NA,TRBJ1-2,NA,TGTGCCCCGGAAGGTAAGGGGAAGGAGAACTATGGCTACACCTTC,CAPEGKGKENYGYTF
21,TRBV27,NA,TRBJ2-3,TRBD1,TGTGCCAGCAGTTTATTTGGGACAGGCATCTCTATTAATGTTAGCACAGATACGCAGTATTTT,CASSLFGTGISINVSTDTQYF
13,TRBV5-4,NA,TRBJ2-5,TRBD2,TGTGCCAGCAGCTCGGGACTAGAAGTGACCCAGTACTTC,CASSSGLEVTQYF
14,TRBV4-1,NA,TRBJ2-7,NA,TGCGCCAGCAGCCCCGCTTCGCCCCTAGGAGAGCAGTACTTC,CASSPASPLGEQYF
14,TRBV2,NA,TRBJ2-1,NA,TGTGCCAGCAGAGGTCGAACAGCTTGGGATGAGCAGTTCTTC,CASRGRTAWDEQFF
18,TRBV28,NA,TRBJ1-1,TRBD1,TGTGCCAGCAGTTTGAGTGGTTGGGCAGGGGGCGGAGGTCCTGAAGCTTTCTTT,CASSLSGWAGGGGPEAFF
15,TRBV27,NA,TRBJ2-7,TRBD1,TGTGCCAGCAGTTTATTGGGACAGGGAACCTACGAGCAGTACTTC,CASSLLGQGTYEQYF
15,TRBV5-1,NA,TRBJ1-3,TRBD1,TGCGCCAGCAGCTCCGGGACAGACACGGGAAACACCATATATTTT,CASSSGTDTGNTIYF
19,TRBV6-4,NA,TRBJ2-1,TRBD2,TGTGCCCGTACCCGGACTTCCCGACTAGCGGGCTACTCCTACAATGAGCAGTTCTTC,CARTRTSRLAGYSYNEQFF
14,TRBV29-1,NA,TRBJ2-7,TRBD1,TGCAGCGTTGGGGGGACAGGTAAAGGGTACGAGCAGTACTTC,CSVGGTGKGYEQYF
13,TRBV9,NA,TRBJ2-1,TRBD2,TGTGCCAGTAAAGCGGGGCACTACAATGAGCAGTTCTTC,CASKAGHYNEQFF
16,TRBV11-2,NA,TRBJ2-7,NA,TGTGCCAGCAGCTCACGGATGGGCCAGGGCGCCTACGAGCAGTACTTC,CASSSRMGQGAYEQYF
12,TRBV28,NA,TRBJ1-2,NA,TGTGCCAGCAGTTGGACTACGGGGGGCTACACCTTC,CASSWTTGGYTF
14,TRBV5-1,NA,TRBJ1-5,TRBD1,TGCGCCAGCAGCCAACAGGGGAATGGTCAGCCCCAGCATTTT,CASSQQGNGQPQHF
16,TRBV5-1,once,TRBJ2-1,TRBD2,TGCGCCAGCAGCTTCGGGACTAGCGGATCCTACAATGAGCAGTTCTTC,CASSFGTSGSYNEQFF
15,TRBV27,NA,TRBJ1-5,TRBD1,TGTGCCAGCAGTAACGGACAGGGTAGCAATCAGCCCCAGCATTTT,CASSNGQGSNQPQHF
15,TRBV28,NA,TRBJ2-1,TRBD1,TGTGCCAGCAGTTTAGTTGGACAGGGGAGGAATGAGCAGTTCTTC,CASSLVGQGRNEQFF
15,TRBV5-1,NA,TRBJ1-2,NA,TGCGCCAGCAGCCCCGGGCGGGATTCAAGCTATGGCTACACCTTC,CASSPGRDSSYGYTF
15,TRBV4-2,NA,TRBJ1-4,TRBD1,TGTGCCAGCAGCCTCGACAGGGCCCCAAATGAAAAACTGTTTTTT,CASSLDRAPNEKLFF
15,TRBV5-4,NA,TRBJ2-1,TRBD2,TGTGCCAGCAGCTTTAAAACTAGCGGGGTGAATGAGCAGTTCTTC,CASSFKTSGVNEQFF
18,TRBV15,NA,TRBJ1-1,NA,TGTGCCACCAGCAGAGATCGAACAGGCGCGTACATGAACACTGAAGCTTTCTTT,CATSRDRTGAYMNTEAFF